This T cell receptor (beta chain) was sequenced for a study of T cell changes during pregnancy in multiple sclerosis. This clone occurred once. Generated by immunoSEQ multiplex PCR, the TCRdb table keeps only in-frame clones and is missing some. Among more than 60,000 clones, around nine tenths were seen once, and the ten largest hold roughly 0.29%. Germline values: CDR1 KGHSH, CDR2 LQKENI. Germline trimming cut 2 bases from V and 1 base from J; bases unmatched to any gene: 4. The CDR3 contains 15 residues. This sequence originates from a female donor in good health, enrolled as a control in a pregnancy study. The chain combines TRBV18 with TRBJ2-7; 8 nucleotides agree with TRBD1. The sample consisted of CD4+ T cells from peripheral blood mononuclear cells, taken in the third trimester of pregnancy. CDR3: CASSPSQGVSYEQYF. CDR3 DNA: TGTGCCAGCTCACCATCACAGGGGGTGTCCTACGAGCAGTACTTC.